This TCR beta chain stems from a study of T cells after posttransplantation cyclophosphamide. TCRdb's table, derived via immunoSEQ multiplex PCR, lists solely in-frame clones and lacks some. The table has 15,000 to 20,000 clones, 65% to 85% seen once; the top ten hold around 2.8%. Of note for this clone: Relative to the germline gene, one junction end is altered; a read error may explain this.

The V gene's germline CDR1 is SGHVS and CDR2 FQNEAQ. The CDR3 spans 16 residues. Sampled 1 year posttransplant, controls received myeloablative marrow transplants, methotrexate and a calcineurin inhibitor. The clonotype comes from a male patient between 25 and 39 years old who received an allogeneic stem cell transplant from an unrelated donor, was CMV-positive, and had acute and chronic GVHD. Some T cells may be graft donor cells. The source material was PBMCs, sampled 440 to 450 days after allogeneic stem cell transplant with calcineurin inhibitor and methotrexate. This chain connects TRBV7-8 to TRBJ2-2; D is perhaps TRBD2 (5 bases). The CDR3 DNA follows: TGTGCCAGCAGCTTAGTTCGGGCCGCGAACACCGGGGAGCTGCTTTTT. This sequence encodes CASSLVRAANTGELLF.